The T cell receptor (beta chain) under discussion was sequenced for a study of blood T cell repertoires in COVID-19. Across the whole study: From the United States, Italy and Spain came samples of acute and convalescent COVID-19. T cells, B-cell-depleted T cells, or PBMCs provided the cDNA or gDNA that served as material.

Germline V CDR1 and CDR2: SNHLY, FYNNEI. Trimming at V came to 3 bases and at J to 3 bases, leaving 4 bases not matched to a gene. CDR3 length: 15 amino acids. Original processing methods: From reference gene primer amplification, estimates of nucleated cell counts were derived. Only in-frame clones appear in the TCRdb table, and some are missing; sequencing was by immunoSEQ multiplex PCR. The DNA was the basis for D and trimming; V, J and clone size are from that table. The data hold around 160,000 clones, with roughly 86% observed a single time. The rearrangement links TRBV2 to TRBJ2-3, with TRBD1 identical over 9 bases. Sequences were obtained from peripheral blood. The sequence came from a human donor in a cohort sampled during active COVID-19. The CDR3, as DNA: TGTGCCAGCAGTGAGGGACAGGGATTAACAGATACGCAGTATTTT. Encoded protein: CASSEGQGLTDTQYF.